These 26 T cell receptor beta chains share one sample of origin, sequenced in a study of cytomegalovirus exposure and HLA in healthy donors. Both 60 Vbeta primers and 13 Jbeta primers went into the PCR. Assay used: immunoSEQ multiplex PCR; TCRdb lists only in-frame clones, some missing. The sample has about 300,000 clones; about nine tenths are singletons. Input material: PBMCs. All receptors come from a man aged 40-49 years in good health and CMV-seropositive.

This clone appeared a few times. The chain uses TRBV6-5 and TRBJ2-6, with D possibly TRBD1 on 6 matching bases. Trimming took 6 bases from V and 4 from J, leaving 13 bases between them. The CDR3 sequence is 15 residues long. Germline V gives CDR1 MNHEY, CDR2 SVGAGI. The CDR3 spells CASRPQGPGANVLTF. The CDR3 region has the DNA TGTGCCAGCAGGCCACAGGGACCCGGGGCCAACGTCCTGACTTTC.

The chain joins TRBV2 to TRBJ1-5; 10 nucleotides match TRBD1. V trimming: 10 bases; J trimming: 4 bases; junction bases outside the gene matches: 7. Germline-derived CDR1 and CDR2 are SNHLY and FYNNEI. This CDR3 has 14 amino acids. The DNA for the CDR3 is TGTGCCACCGATCCGGGACAGGGGAATCAGCCCCAGCATTTT. It encodes CATDPGQGNQPQHF.

The chain joins TRBV27 to TRBJ2-3, with 14 positions matching TRBD2. Germline V CDR1 and CDR2: MNHEY, SMNVEV (reference sequence). Trimming removed 5 bases from V and 4 bases from J; junction bases left unmatched: 17. There are 20 residues in the CDR3. The CDR3 region is CASSHAPGLAGGPGADTQYF. The CDR3 DNA reads as TGTGCCAGCAGTCACGCCCCCGGACTAGCGGGAGGCCCGGGTGCAGATACGCAGTATTTT.

This clone occurred once. V gene TRBV4-3 combines with J gene TRBJ2-1, with a tentative D call TRBD1 (6 bases). Germline CDR1 reads LGHNA; CDR2 reads YSLEER. The CDR3 runs to 16 residues. V was clipped by 0 bases and J by 8 bases, with 17 bases between them. CDR3 bases: TGCGCCAGCAGCCAAGAGGGTGGGGGCGGATACCATGAGCAGTTCTTC. Translating gives CASSQEGGGGYHEQFF.

CDR3 residues: CASSLAQGSGANVLTF. CDR3 bases: TGCGCCAGCAGCTTGGCTCAGGGGTCCGGGGCCAACGTCCTGACTTTC. This sequence joins TRBV5-1 and TRBJ2-6, with D perhaps TRBD1 (6 bases). This CDR3 spans 16 amino acids. Per the germline V gene, CDR1 is SGHRS and CDR2 is YFSETQ. The V end lost 0 bases, the J end lost 4 bases, and 11 bases lay between the germline ends.

V is TRBV18 and J is TRBJ2-3; 8 nucleotides match TRBD2. The CDR3 contains 15 residues. CDR1 is KGHSH and CDR2 is LQKENI in the germline V gene. V lost 6 bases and J lost 0; bases outside the gene matches: 5. The CDR3 here is CASSEAGVSTDTQYF. The DNA of the CDR3 is TGTGCCAGCTCTGAAGCGGGAGTGAGCACAGATACGCAGTATTTT.

The sample holds one count of this clone. The J gene is TRBJ1-2, the V gene TRBV14; D is perhaps TRBD1 (5 bases). V was pared by 0 bases and J by 4 bases, with 15 bases between. Per the germline V gene, CDR1 is SGHDN and CDR2 is FVKESK. The CDR3 consists of 16 residues. The CDR3 loop reads CASSQDGGTGPYGYTF. In DNA, the CDR3 is TGTGCCAGCAGCCAAGATGGTGGCACAGGACCCTATGGCTACACCTTC.

This clone was picked up a small number of times. The J gene is TRBJ2-5, the V gene TRBV6-1; D gene uncertain. The V gene's germline CDR1 is MNHNS and CDR2 SASEGT. The CDR3 sequence is 13 residues long. V gave up 5 bases and J gave up 4 bases, with 11 bases separating them. CDR3 sequence: CASSYGTGETQYF. For the CDR3, the DNA is TGTGCCAGCAGTTATGGTACGGGAGAGACCCAGTACTTC.

The chain uses TRBV28 and TRBJ1-2; the match to TRBD1 covers 8 bases. Looked up from germline, CDR1 is MDHEN and CDR2 is SYDVKM. The trim removed 2 bases at V and 6 bases at J, leaving 8 bases unmatched. The CDR3 has 15 amino acids. CDR3 region: CASSLTPPGGHGYTF. The CDR3 DNA sequence: TGTGCCAGCAGTTTAACCCCCCCAGGGGGCCATGGCTACACCTTC.

The chain couples TRBV30 to TRBJ2-7, with 7 bases that match TRBD2. The CDR3 length is 14 residues. V shed 0 bases, J shed 5 bases, and the junction held 7 bases outside the gene matches. The germline gives CDR1 GTSNPN, CDR2 SVGIG (reference sequence). CDR3 sequence: CAWSVGGTLNEQYF. The CDR3 DNA sequence: TGTGCCTGGAGTGTGGGGGGGACGCTAAACGAGCAGTACTTC.

V usage is TRBV5-6 and J usage is TRBJ2-5; no definite D call. Trimming cost V 0 bases and J 1 base, with 19 bases left between them. CDR1 SGHDT and CDR2 YYEEEE come from the germline V gene. The CDR3 consists of 18 residues. The CDR3, as DNA: TGTGCCAGCAGCTTGGATCGGCCAGCGAAGAAGATCCAAGAGACCCAGTACTTC. Residues: CASSLDRPAKKIQETQYF.

As DNA, the CDR3 is TGTGCCAGCGGGTTAAGCGGGAGAACCAGGGATACGCAGTATTTT. Protein product: CASGLSGRTRDTQYF. The rearrangement uses TRBV2 and TRBJ2-3; 8 bases are shared with TRBD2. Germline lookup yields CDR1 SNHLY and CDR2 FYNNEI. The CDR3 has 15 amino acids. The junction had 13 bases not matched to a gene; V was cut back by 8 bases and J by 6 bases.

The rearrangement uses TRBV5-4 and TRBJ2-7; 15 bases line up with TRBD2. The CDR3 has 17 residues. Germline V gives CDR1 SGHNT, CDR2 YYREEE (reference sequence). V lost 4 bases, J lost 3 bases, and 8 bases stayed unmatched. The chain's CDR3 is CASSLGTSGRPGYEQYF. The CDR3 region has the DNA TGTGCCAGCAGCCTCGGGACTAGCGGGAGGCCGGGCTACGAGCAGTACTTC.

This clone was counted a few times. V gene TRBV6-5 combines with J gene TRBJ1-2; the D gene is possibly TRBD1 (6 bases). CDR1 and CDR2 (germline): MNHEY, SVGAGI. The germline V and J ends were trimmed by 2 bases and 9 bases, with 19 bases remaining between them. CDR3 size: 15 residues. The CDR3 DNA sequence: TGTGCCAGCAGTTACGACAGGCGTGGACAAGGAAGCTACACCTTC. It is translated as CASSYDRRGQGSYTF.

The chain links TRBV4-1 to TRBJ1-2; D possibly corresponds to TRBD1 (6 bases). Trimming took 8 bases from V and 5 from J, leaving 21 bases between them. The CDR3 consists of 15 residues. Germline V gene sequence: CDR1 MGHRA, CDR2 YSYEKL. CDR3 protein: CASGQVPGGGYGYTF. Written as DNA, the CDR3 is TGCGCCAGCGGACAAGTTCCGGGGGGCGGATATGGCTACACCTTC.

Remarks on this clone: At one boundary the junction diverges from the germline segment, which might be a read error. CDR3 sequence reads: CSSSIRQGGHYGYTF. The CDR3 DNA sequence: TGTTCCAGCAGCATCCGACAGGGGGGACACTACGGCTACACCTTC. This chain uses TRBV7-9 with TRBJ1-2, with 9 positions matching TRBD1. Germline V gene lookup returns CDR1 SEHNR and CDR2 FQNEAQ (reference sequence). The CDR3 runs 15 residues. Filled out from reference TRBV7-9 and TRBJ1-2, the complete variable domain reads DTGVSQNPRHKITKRGQNVTFRCDPISEHNRLYWYRQTLGQGPEFLTYFQNEAQLEKSRLLSDRFSAERPKGSFSTLEIQRTEQGDSAMYLCSSSIRQGGHYGYTFGSGTRLTVV.

This sequence joins TRBV10-3 and TRBJ1-3, with 10 bases that match TRBD1. Trimming removed 6 bases from V and 3 bases from J; junction bases left unmatched: 2. Germline V lookup: CDR1 ENHRY, CDR2 SYGVKD. There are 14 residues in the CDR3. The CDR3 sequence: CAIRGTGDGNTIYF. The CDR3 nucleotides are TGTGCCATCAGGGGGACAGGGGATGGAAACACCATATATTTT.

The gene calls are TRBV25-1 and TRBJ2-7; TRBD2 might be the D (5 bases). Per the germline V gene, CDR1 is MGHDK and CDR2 is SYGVNS. Deletions cut 6 bases from V and 5 bases from J, with 8 bases between. The CDR3 covers 11 residues. The CDR3 coding sequence is TGTGCCAGCAGCCGGGGTAACGAGCAGTACTTC. Protein product: CASSRGNEQYF.

The CDR3 nucleotides are TGCAGTGCACAGACAGCGGGGGGGGCGTACTTC. It yields the protein CSAQTAGGAYF. The chain combines TRBV20-1 with TRBJ2-7, with 10 nucleotides matching TRBD2. V gave up 6 bases and J gave up 12 bases; unmatched junction bases: 8. The CDR3 is made up of 11 amino acids. The germline V gene encodes CDR1 DFQATT and CDR2 SNEGSKA (reference sequence).

The J gene is TRBJ1-4, the V gene TRBV7-2; 8 nucleotides align to TRBD1. J gave up 6 bases and V 1 base, and 13 bases lay outside the gene matches. CDR1 and CDR2 from the germline V gene are SGHTA and FQGNSA. The CDR3 spans 18 residues. The DNA of the CDR3 is TGTGCCAGCAGCTTAGGCCGGGACAGGCGAATGTCGGATGAAAAACTGTTTTTT. This sequence encodes CASSLGRDRRMSDEKLFF.

This chain joins TRBV5-4 and TRBJ2-7, with 7 bases fitting TRBD2. Germline V gene sequence: CDR1 SGHNT, CDR2 YYREEE (reference sequence). V lost 2 bases to trimming and J lost 5 bases; unmatched junction nucleotides: 7. The CDR3 covers 14 residues. CDR3 bases: TGTGCCAGCAGCTTTGCGGGAGAAGTAAACGAGCAGTACTTC. Encoded protein: CASSFAGEVNEQYF.

The CDR3 sequence: CASSQDSGRREYGYTF. CDR3 bases: TGCGCCAGCAGCCAAGATAGTGGCCGGCGGGAATATGGCTACACCTTC. The chain combines TRBV4-1 with TRBJ1-2; D gene uncertain. Germline V gene sequence: CDR1 MGHRA, CDR2 YSYEKL. V dropped 0 bases and J dropped 5 bases, with 16 bases sitting between them. The CDR3 totals 16 residues.

This clone turned up a few times. This chain joins TRBV29-1 and TRBJ2-7; 7 positions match TRBD1. Germline CDR1 is SQVTM and CDR2 is ANQGSEA. The CDR3 sequence is 14 residues long. Unmatched junction bases numbered 4, after V lost 0 bases and J lost 2 bases. CDR3 in amino acids: CSVEDGTETYEQYF. The CDR3 coding sequence is TGCAGCGTTGAAGACGGGACAGAGACCTACGAGCAGTACTTC.

The chain carries TRBV15 and TRBJ1-5, with unresolved D. The CDR3 spans 15 residues. Germline CDR1 reads LNHNV; CDR2 reads YYDKDF (reference sequence). V was clipped by 0 bases and J by 4 bases, with 10 bases between them. CDR3 coding DNA: TGTGCCACCAGCAGAGATGAAGGAGAAAATCAGCCCCAGCATTTT. It yields the protein CATSRDEGENQPQHF.

The chain couples TRBV28 to TRBJ1-2, with TRBD1 as a possible D gene (6 bases). This CDR3 has 13 amino acids. Per germline, CDR1 MDHEN and CDR2 SYDVKM. Trimming left V 2 bases short and J 6 bases short, with 10 bases between. The CDR3 loop is CASSLAGADGYTF. The CDR3 bases are TGTGCCAGCAGTTTAGCAGGGGCCGATGGCTACACCTTC.

For this clone: At one end the junction does not follow the germline gene, possibly because of a read error. The chain combines TRBV19 with TRBJ2-7, with D possibly being TRBD2 (6 bases). The CDR3 runs to 14 residues. Germline V gene data show CDR1 as LNHDA and CDR2 as SQIVND (reference sequence). The CDR3 is CASKSSAGPYEQCF. The CDR3 DNA is TGTGCCAGTAAGAGCAGTGCGGGGCCCTACGAGCAGTGCTTC.